Each of the 14 T cell receptor beta chains below was sequenced from the same sample in a study of T cells in localized non-small cell lung cancer. TCRdb's table, derived via immunoSEQ multiplex PCR, lists solely in-frame clones and lacks some. The table records tens of thousands of clones, approximately 87% of them present only once. Sample: peripheral blood, taken before any cancer treatment. These receptors were collected from a male donor aged 60 or over with stage III squamous cell lung carcinoma.

V and J are TRBV7-6 and TRBJ1-3; D is possibly TRBD1 (5 bases). This CDR3 is 17 amino acids long. Trimming took off 2 bases at V and 1 base at J, with 15 bases between the two ends. The germline V gene has CDR1 SGHVS and CDR2 FNYEAQ. CDR3 sequence: CASSLNPAGRSGNTIYF. CDR3 in DNA: TGTGCCAGCAGCTTAAACCCAGCAGGGAGATCTGGAAACACCATATATTTT.

J is TRBJ2-3 and V is TRBV28, with D perhaps matching TRBD2 (6 bases). Germline V lookup: CDR1 MDHEN, CDR2 SYDVKM. The ends were cut back, 6 bases at V and 7 bases at J, with 8 bases in the middle. The CDR3 extends over 11 amino acids. CDR3: CASRGGNTQYF. In nucleotides, the CDR3 is TGTGCCAGCAGGGGGGGAAATACGCAGTATTTT. Variable domain in full (rest from reference TRBV28 and TRBJ2-3): DVKVTQSSRYLVKRTGEKVFLECVQDMDHENMFWYRQDPGLGLRLIYFSYDVKMKEKGDIPEGYSVSREKKERFSLILESASTNQTSMYLCASRGGNTQYFGPGTRLTVL.

The rearrangement joins TRBV7-2 to TRBJ2-3, with TRBD2 identical over 7 bases. The V and J ends lost 7 bases and 4 bases, in that order; junction bases with no gene match: 5. In germline, CDR1 is SGHTA, CDR2 FQGNSA. This CDR3 has 13 residues. CDR3 region: CASTLTSADTQYF. The CDR3 region has the DNA TGTGCCAGCACCCTTACTAGCGCAGATACGCAGTATTTT.

V usage is TRBV2 and J usage is TRBJ2-7; D may be TRBD1 (6 bases). CDR1 and CDR2 from the germline V gene are SNHLY and FYNNEI. The CDR3 is made up of 13 amino acids. Trimming stripped 4 bases from V and 5 bases from J, with 12 bases between. CDR3 sequence (DNA): TGTGCCAGCAGTGTTGGCAGGGGTGACGAGCAGTACTTC. Encoded protein: CASSVGRGDEQYF. Variable domain in full (rest from reference TRBV2 and TRBJ2-7): EPEVTQTPSHQVTQMGQEVILRCVPISNHLYFYWYRQILGQKVEFLVSFYNNEISEKSEIFDDQFSVERPDGSNFTLKIRSTKLEDSAMYFCASSVGRGDEQYFGPGTRLTVT.

In its sample, this clone was seen once. The V call is TRBV2, the J call TRBJ1-5; D is unresolved. CDR1 and CDR2 (germline): SNHLY, FYNNEI. The CDR3 is made up of 13 amino acids. V was trimmed by 7 bases and J by 4 bases, leaving 11 bases between them. CDR3 in DNA: TGTGCCAGCATCGGAGAGGGAAATCAGCCCCAGCATTTT. Its protein is CASIGEGNQPQHF.

This clone was seen more than once but under ten times. The rearrangement joins TRBV14 to TRBJ1-1; D ambiguous. Germline V gives CDR1 SGHDN, CDR2 FVKESK. V was trimmed by 3 bases and J by 6 bases, leaving 8 bases between them. The CDR3 extends over 12 amino acids. The CDR3 region has the DNA TGTGCCAGCAGCCAGGTATGGGCTGAAGCTTTCTTT. Protein product: CASSQVWAEAFF.

V usage is TRBV6-5 and J usage is TRBJ1-3; D gene ambiguous. Germline values: CDR1 MNHEY, CDR2 SVGAGI. V was shortened by 10 bases and J by 0 bases, with 10 bases between the two germline ends. The CDR3 totals 13 residues. CDR3 sequence reads: CAKDGNSGNTIYF. CDR3 DNA: TGTGCCAAGGACGGCAACTCTGGAAACACCATATATTTT.

The chain uses TRBV18 and TRBJ1-5; D unresolved. There are 17 residues in the CDR3. The germline gives CDR1 KGHSH, CDR2 LQKENI. The germline V and J ends were trimmed by 3 bases and 2 bases, with 17 bases remaining between them. CDR3 protein: CASSPMAINDGNQPQHF. DNA for the CDR3: TGTGCCAGCTCACCTATGGCTATAAACGATGGCAATCAGCCCCAGCATTTT.

This sequence joins TRBV19 and TRBJ1-2, with unresolved D. V lost 6 bases, J lost 1 base, and 12 bases lay in between. The CDR3 totals 14 residues. Germline V lookup: CDR1 LNHDA, CDR2 SQIVND (reference sequence). The CDR3 sequence: CASREGRGNYGYTF. As DNA, the CDR3 is TGTGCCAGTAGGGAGGGTAGAGGTAACTATGGCTACACCTTC.

The V gene is TRBV28, the J gene TRBJ1-5, with TRBD1 as a possible D gene (5 bases). Trimming removed 6 bases from V and 1 base from J, with 10 bases in between. Germline assignment: CDR1 MDHEN and CDR2 SYDVKM. CDR3 length: 14 amino acids. CDR3 bases: TGTGCCAGCAGGACAGCAGGGAGCAATCAGCCCCAGCATTTT. Its protein is CASRTAGSNQPQHF.

The chain carries TRBV4-3 and TRBJ2-3; 7 nucleotides agree with TRBD2. J gave up 4 bases and V 8 bases, and 9 bases lay outside the gene matches. Germline assignment: CDR1 LGHNA and CDR2 YSLEER. This CDR3 region has 14 residues. Here the CDR3 DNA reads TGCGCCAGCGCTCGGGACTATTCTTCAGATACGCAGTATTTT. Its protein is CASARDYSSDTQYF.

The rearrangement uses TRBV7-2 and TRBJ1-5; possible D gene TRBD1, 6 bases. This CDR3 has 15 amino acids. CDR1 and CDR2 (germline): SGHTA, FQGNSA. V was pared by 5 bases and J by 6 bases, with 17 bases between. The CDR3 protein is CASSMEQGLGQPQHF. DNA of the CDR3: TGTGCCAGCAGCATGGAACAGGGACTAGGTCAGCCCCAGCATTTT.

The CDR3 loop is CASNPTPRPGGYTGELFF. The CDR3 nucleotides read TGTGCCAGCAATCCAACTCCCCGGCCAGGGGGCTACACCGGGGAGCTGTTTTTT. The rearrangement joins TRBV7-9 to TRBJ2-2; 8 nucleotides agree with TRBD1. The germline gives CDR1 SEHNR, CDR2 FQNEAQ (reference sequence). V was clipped by 7 bases and J by 3 bases; unmatched bases: 16. The CDR3 totals 18 residues.

As DNA, the CDR3 is TGTGCCAGCAGTTTATACCAGGGGCGAACCTGGGAAAAACTGTTTTTT. It specifies CASSLYQGRTWEKLFF. V usage is TRBV28 and J usage is TRBJ1-4; a possible D gene is TRBD1 (6 bases). V lost 1 base to trimming and J lost 8 bases, with 17 bases between them. CDR3 length equals 16 residues. Germline CDR1 is MDHEN and CDR2 is SYDVKM.